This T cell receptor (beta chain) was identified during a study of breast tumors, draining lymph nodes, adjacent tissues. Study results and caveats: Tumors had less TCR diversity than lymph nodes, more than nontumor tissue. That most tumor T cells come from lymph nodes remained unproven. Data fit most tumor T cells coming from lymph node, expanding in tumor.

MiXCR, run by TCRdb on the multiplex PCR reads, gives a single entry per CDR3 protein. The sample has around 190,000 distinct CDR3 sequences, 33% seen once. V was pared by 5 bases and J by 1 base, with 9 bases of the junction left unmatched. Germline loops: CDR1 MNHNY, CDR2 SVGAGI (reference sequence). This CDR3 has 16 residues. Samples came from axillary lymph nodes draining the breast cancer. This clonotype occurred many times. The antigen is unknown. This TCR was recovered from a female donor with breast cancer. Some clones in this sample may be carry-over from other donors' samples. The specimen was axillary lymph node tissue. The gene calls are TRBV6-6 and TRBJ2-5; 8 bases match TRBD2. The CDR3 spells CASSPLSGATQETQYF. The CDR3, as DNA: TGTGCCAGCAGTCCCCTTAGCGGGGCCACCCAAGAGACCCAGTACTTC.